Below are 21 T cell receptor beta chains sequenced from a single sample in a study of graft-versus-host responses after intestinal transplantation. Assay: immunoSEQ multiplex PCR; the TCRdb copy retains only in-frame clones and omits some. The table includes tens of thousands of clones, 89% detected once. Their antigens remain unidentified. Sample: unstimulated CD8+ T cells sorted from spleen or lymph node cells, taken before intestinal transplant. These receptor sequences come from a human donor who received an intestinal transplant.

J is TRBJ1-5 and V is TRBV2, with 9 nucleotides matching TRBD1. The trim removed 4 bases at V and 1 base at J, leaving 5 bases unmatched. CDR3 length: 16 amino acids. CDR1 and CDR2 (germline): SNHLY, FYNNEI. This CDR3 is CASSGQQGASNQPQHF. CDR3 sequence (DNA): TGTGCCAGCAGTGGACAACAGGGGGCAAGCAATCAGCCCCAGCATTTT.

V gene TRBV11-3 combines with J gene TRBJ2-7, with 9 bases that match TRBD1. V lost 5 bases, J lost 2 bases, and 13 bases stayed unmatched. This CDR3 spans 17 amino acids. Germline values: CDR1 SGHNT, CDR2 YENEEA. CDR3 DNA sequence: TGTGCCAGCAGCCAGGACGCTGGACAGGGGCGGACCTACGAGCAGTACTTC. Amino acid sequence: CASSQDAGQGRTYEQYF.

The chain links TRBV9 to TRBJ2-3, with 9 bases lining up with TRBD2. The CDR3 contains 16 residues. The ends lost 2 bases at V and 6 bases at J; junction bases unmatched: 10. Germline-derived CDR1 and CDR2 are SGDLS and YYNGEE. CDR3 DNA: TGTGCCAGCAGCGTTTTTCAGGCGGGAGGGCCGGATACGCAGTATTTT. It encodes CASSVFQAGGPDTQYF.

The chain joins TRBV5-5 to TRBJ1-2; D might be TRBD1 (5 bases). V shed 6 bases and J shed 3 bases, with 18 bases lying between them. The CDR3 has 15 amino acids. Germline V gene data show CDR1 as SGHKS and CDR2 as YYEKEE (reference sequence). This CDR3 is CASIPHGGEHYGYTF. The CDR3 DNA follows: TGTGCCAGCATCCCCCACGGGGGGGAGCACTATGGCTACACCTTC.

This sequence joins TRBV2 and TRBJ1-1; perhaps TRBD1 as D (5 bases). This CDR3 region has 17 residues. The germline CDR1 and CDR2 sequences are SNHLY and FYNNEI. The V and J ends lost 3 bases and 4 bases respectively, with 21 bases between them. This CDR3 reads CASSEGHPGTVGTEAFF. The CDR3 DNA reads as TGTGCCAGCAGTGAGGGGCACCCGGGCACGGTAGGCACTGAAGCTTTCTTT.

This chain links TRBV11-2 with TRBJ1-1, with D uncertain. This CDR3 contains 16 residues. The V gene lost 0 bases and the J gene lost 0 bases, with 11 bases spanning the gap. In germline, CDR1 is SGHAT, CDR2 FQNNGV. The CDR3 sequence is CASSLDWEALNTEAFF. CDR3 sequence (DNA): TGTGCCAGCAGCTTAGATTGGGAGGCTTTGAACACTGAAGCTTTCTTT.

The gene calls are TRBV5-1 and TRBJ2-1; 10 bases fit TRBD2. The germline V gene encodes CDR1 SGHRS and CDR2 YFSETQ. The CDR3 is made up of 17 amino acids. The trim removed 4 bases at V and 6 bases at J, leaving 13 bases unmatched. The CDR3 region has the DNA TGCGCCAGCAGCCCCCTACCAAGCGGGAGGGGGAGCAATGAGCAGTTCTTC. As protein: CASSPLPSGRGSNEQFF.

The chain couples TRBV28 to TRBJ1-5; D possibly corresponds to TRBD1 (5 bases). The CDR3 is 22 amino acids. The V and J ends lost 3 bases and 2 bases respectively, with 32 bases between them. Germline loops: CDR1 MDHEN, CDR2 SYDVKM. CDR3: CASSFHFGALGGGEGGNQPQHF. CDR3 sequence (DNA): TGTGCCAGCAGTTTTCATTTTGGGGCCTTGGGTGGCGGGGAAGGGGGCAATCAGCCCCAGCATTTT.

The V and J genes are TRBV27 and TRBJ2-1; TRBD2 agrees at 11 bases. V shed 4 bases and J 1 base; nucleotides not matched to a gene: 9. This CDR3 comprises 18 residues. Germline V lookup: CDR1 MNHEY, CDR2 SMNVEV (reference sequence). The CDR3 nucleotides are TGTGCCAGCAGTTCGAGGGATAGCGGGAGGGGGTCCTACAATGAGCAGTTCTTC. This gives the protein CASSSRDSGRGSYNEQFF.

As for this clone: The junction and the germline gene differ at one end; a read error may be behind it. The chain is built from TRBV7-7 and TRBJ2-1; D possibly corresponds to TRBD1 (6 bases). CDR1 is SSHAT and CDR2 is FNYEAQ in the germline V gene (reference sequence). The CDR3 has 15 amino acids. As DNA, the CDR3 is TGTGCTAGCAGCTTAGGCCGGGACACAAACAATGAGCAGTTCTTC. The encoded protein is CASSLGRDTNNEQFF.

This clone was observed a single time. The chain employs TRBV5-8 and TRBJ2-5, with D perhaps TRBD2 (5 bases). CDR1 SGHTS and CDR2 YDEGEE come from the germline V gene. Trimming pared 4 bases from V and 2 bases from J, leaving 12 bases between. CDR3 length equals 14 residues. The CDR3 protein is CASSPGKNQETQYF. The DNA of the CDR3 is TGTGCCAGCAGCCCGGGGAAAAATCAAGAGACCCAGTACTTC.

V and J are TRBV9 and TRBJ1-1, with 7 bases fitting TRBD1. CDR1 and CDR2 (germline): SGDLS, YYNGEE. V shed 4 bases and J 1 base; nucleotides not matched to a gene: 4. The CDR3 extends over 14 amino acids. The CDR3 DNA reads TGTGCCAGCAGCCTATGGGACAGGAACACTGAAGCTTTCTTT. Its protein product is CASSLWDRNTEAFF.

CDR3 sequence reads: CASGSPPLDRAYNYGYTF. In nucleotides, the CDR3 is TGTGCTAGTGGTTCCCCCCCCCTCGACAGGGCCTATAACTATGGCTACACCTTC. V usage is TRBV12-5 and J usage is TRBJ1-2, with 7 bases lining up with TRBD1. The germline CDR1 and CDR2 sequences are LGHNT and FRNRAP. CDR3 length: 18 residues. Losses at the gene ends were 4 bases for V and 1 base for J; bases not matched to a gene: 15.

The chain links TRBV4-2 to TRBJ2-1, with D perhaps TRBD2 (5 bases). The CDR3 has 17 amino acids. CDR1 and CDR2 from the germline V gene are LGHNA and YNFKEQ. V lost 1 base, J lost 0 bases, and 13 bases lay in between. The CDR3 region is CASSQAEDSFSYNEQFF. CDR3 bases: TGTGCCAGCAGCCAAGCTGAGGACTCTTTCTCCTACAATGAGCAGTTCTTC.

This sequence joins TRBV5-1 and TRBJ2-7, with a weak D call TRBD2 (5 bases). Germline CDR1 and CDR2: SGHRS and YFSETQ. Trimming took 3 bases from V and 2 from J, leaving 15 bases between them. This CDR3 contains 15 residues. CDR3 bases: TGCGCCAGCAGCTCGGATCTTAGCGCCACCTACGAGCAGTACTTC. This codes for CASSSDLSATYEQYF.

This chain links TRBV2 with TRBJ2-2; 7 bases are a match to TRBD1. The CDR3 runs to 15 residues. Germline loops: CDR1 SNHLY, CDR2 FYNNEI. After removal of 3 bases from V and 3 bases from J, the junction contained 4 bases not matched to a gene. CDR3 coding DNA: TGTGCCAGCAGTGACGTGCAGGGGGACACCGGGGAGCTGTTTTTT. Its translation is CASSDVQGDTGELFF.

This chain's CDR3 is CASSLEGVRGSSYEQYF. The CDR3 DNA reads TGTGCCAGCAGTCTTGAAGGGGTTCGCGGGAGTTCCTACGAGCAGTACTTC. The chain has TRBV28 and TRBJ2-7, with 7 bases identical to TRBD2. Trimming removed 5 bases from V and 1 base from J; junction bases left unmatched: 14. This CDR3 has 17 residues. Germline CDR1 is MDHEN and CDR2 is SYDVKM. Drawing the rest from reference TRBV28 and TRBJ2-7, the complete variable domain is DVKVTQSSRYLVKRTGEKVFLECVQDMDHENMFWYRQDPGLGLRLIYFSYDVKMKEKGDIPEGYSVSREKKERFSLILESASTNQTSMYLCASSLEGVRGSSYEQYFGPGTRLTVT.

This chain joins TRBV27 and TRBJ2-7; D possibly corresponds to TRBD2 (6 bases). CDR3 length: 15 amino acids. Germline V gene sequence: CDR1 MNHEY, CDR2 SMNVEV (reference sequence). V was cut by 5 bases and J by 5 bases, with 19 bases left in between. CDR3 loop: CASSTGGGPGDEQYF. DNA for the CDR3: TGTGCCAGCAGTACCGGTGGGGGACCGGGGGACGAGCAGTACTTC.

For the CDR3, the DNA is TGTGCCAGTAGTATAATGACAGGCTTCAGCACAGATACGCAGTATTTT. Its translation is CASSIMTGFSTDTQYF. The rearrangement links TRBV19 to TRBJ2-3, with TRBD1 as a possible D gene (6 bases). Germline V gene lookup returns CDR1 LNHDA and CDR2 SQIVND (reference sequence). This CDR3 spans 16 amino acids. V was shortened by 2 bases and J by 0 bases, with 12 bases between the two germline ends.

The CDR3 DNA sequence: TGTGCCAGCAGGGGGATCCGGGACAGGAACACTGAAGCTTTCTTT. Its translation: CASRGIRDRNTEAFF. The V and J genes are TRBV2 and TRBJ1-1; 7 bases are shared with TRBD1. The CDR3 spans 15 residues. Germline CDR1 and CDR2: SNHLY and FYNNEI. The V and J ends lost 6 bases and 1 base, in that order; junction bases with no gene match: 8.

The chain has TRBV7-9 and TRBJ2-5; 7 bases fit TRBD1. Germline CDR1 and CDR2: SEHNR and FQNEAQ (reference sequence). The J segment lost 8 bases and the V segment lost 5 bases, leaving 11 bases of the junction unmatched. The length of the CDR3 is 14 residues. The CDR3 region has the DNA TGTGCCAGCAGCGCCAAAGGGACAGAACCCACCCAGTACTTC. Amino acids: CASSAKGTEPTQYF.